The clone carrying this T cell receptor beta chain was recorded many times. The antigen is unknown. Axillary draining lymph nodes of breast cancer patients supplied the node samples. The sample comes from a study of breast tumors, draining lymph nodes, adjacent tissues. The V gene end was trimmed by 4 bases and the J gene end by 3 bases; junction bases not matched to a gene: 6. Germline V gene sequence: CDR1 LNHDA, CDR2 SQIVND (reference sequence). CDR3 length: 16 amino acids. General study results and limits: Data fit most tumor T cells coming from lymph node, expanding in tumor. Compared with lymph nodes, tumors were less diverse; compared with nontumor tissue, more. Tumor T cell lymph node origin was a supported hypothesis, not proven.

TCRdb processed the multiplex PCR reads anew with MiXCR; each CDR3 protein has one entry. The sample holds some 250,000 distinct CDR3 sequences; under 40% are singletons and the top ten take 3% to 4.5%. What was sequenced was axillary lymph node tissue. V gene TRBV19 combines with J gene TRBJ2-1; 10 bases fit TRBD2. The clonotype originates from a female donor with breast cancer. Some clones in this sample may be carry-over from other donors' samples. CDR3 loop: CASSTPPSGSYNEQFF. CDR3 nucleotide sequence: TGTGCCAGTAGTACACCCCCTAGCGGGAGCTACAATGAGCAGTTCTTC.